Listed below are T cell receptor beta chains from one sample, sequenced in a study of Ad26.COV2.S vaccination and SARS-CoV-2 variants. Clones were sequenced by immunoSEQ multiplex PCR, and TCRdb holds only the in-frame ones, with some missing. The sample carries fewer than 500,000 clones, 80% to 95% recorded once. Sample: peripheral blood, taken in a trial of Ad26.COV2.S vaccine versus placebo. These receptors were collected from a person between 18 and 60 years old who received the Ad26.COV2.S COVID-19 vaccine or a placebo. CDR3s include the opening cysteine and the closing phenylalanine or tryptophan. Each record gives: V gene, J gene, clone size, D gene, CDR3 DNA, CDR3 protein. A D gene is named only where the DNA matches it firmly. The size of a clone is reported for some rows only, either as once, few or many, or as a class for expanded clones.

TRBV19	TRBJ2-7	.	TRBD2	TGTGCCAGTAGTATCTCCCTAGCGGACTCCTACGAGCAGTACTTC	CASSISLADSYEQYF
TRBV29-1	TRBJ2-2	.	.	TGCAGCGTTGATGTCGGCTACACCGGGGAGCTGTTTTTT	CSVDVGYTGELFF
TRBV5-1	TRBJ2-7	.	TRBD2	TGCGCCAGCAGCTTGGGAGGGACTAGCGGGAACCCGGGACGCGAGCAGTACTTC	CASSLGGTSGNPGREQYF
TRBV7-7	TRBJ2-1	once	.	TGTGCTAGCAGCATGACCGGGACACTCAATGAGCAGTTCTTC	CASSMTGTLNEQFF
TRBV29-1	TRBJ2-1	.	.	TGCAGCGTTGGTCTTGAGCAGTTCTTC	CSVGLEQFF
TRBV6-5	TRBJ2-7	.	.	TGTGCCAGCGGGGGCTACGAGCAGTACTTC	CASGGYEQYF
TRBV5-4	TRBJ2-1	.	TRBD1	TGTGCCAGCAGCGGACAGGGCTACAATGAGCAGTTCTTC	CASSGQGYNEQFF
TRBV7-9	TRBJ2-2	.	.	TGTGCCAGCCTAAGTGGGGCCGGGGAGCTGTTTTTT	CASLSGAGELFF
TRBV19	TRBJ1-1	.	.	TGTGCCAGTAGTATCTATGGGACCCCGAACACTGAAGCTTTCTTT	CASSIYGTPNTEAFF
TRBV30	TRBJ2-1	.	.	TGTGCCTGGAGGAGGCCCTCGGGGACCTACGATGAGCAGTTCTTC	CAWRRPSGTYDEQFF
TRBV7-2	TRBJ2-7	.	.	TGTGCCAGCACCCCATGGGGGGCGACCTACGAGCAGTACTTC	CASTPWGATYEQYF
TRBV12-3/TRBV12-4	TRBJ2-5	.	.	TGTGCCAGCAGTACTGGACGAGAGACCCAGTACTTC	CASSTGRETQYF
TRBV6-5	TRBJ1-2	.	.	TGTGCCAGCAGTATACAGGGAGTGGGTAACTATGGCTACACCTTC	CASSIQGVGNYGYTF
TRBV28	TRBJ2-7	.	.	TGTGCCAGCAGTTTCGCAGATAACTACGAGCAGTACTTC	CASSFADNYEQYF
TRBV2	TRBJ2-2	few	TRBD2	TGTGCCAGCAAAGGACTAGCGCGCACCGGGGAGCTGTTTTTT	CASKGLARTGELFF
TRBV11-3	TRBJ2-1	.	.	TGTGCCAGCAGCCCGGGACCAGAATACAATGAGCAGTTCTTC	CASSPGPEYNEQFF
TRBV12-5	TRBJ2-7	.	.	TGTGCTAGTGGCGACAGCAGGATCTCCTACGAGCAGTACTTC	CASGDSRISYEQYF
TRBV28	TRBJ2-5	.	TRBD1	TGTGCCAGCAGTTTTTTGTATCCGGGACAGGGGTCCGAGACCCAGTACTTC	CASSFLYPGQGSETQYF
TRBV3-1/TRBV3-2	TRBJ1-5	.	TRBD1	TGTGCCAGCAGCCAAGGGGACAGGGGACAGCCCCAGCATTTT	CASSQGDRGQPQHF
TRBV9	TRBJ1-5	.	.	TGTGCCAGCAGCGTAGCAGGGGATCAGCCCCAGCATTTT	CASSVAGDQPQHF
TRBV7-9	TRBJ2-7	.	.	TGTGCCAGCAGCCCGGGAAACCAAGCCTACGAGCAGTACTTC	CASSPGNQAYEQYF
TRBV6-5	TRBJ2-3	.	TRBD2	TGTGCCAGCAGTTCGCCGACTAGCGGACCCACAGATACGCAGTATTTT	CASSSPTSGPTDTQYF
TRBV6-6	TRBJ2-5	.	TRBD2	TGTGCCAGCACGGGCGGGAGGGCCGGAGAGACCCAGTACTTC	CASTGGRAGETQYF
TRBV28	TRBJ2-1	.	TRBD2	TGTGCCAGCAGTTTGCGGGAGGGACTAGCCTACAATGAGCAGTTCTTC	CASSLREGLAYNEQFF
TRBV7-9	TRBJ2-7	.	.	TGTGCCAGCAGCTTAGCGAGGCTCCCCTACGAGCAGTACTTC	CASSLARLPYEQYF
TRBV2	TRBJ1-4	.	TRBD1	TGTGCCAGCAGTCCTGGGACAGGGCGTAATGAAAAACTGTTTTTT	CASSPGTGRNEKLFF
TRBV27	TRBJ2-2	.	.	TGTGCCAGCAGTTCCACCCCCTGGACGGGCGGGGAGCTGTTTTTT	CASSSTPWTGGELFF
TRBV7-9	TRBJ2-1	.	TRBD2	TGTGCCAGCAGCTTAGCCCGACTAGCGGGAGTGTTAGCCTACAATGAGCAGTTCTTC	CASSLARLAGVLAYNEQFF
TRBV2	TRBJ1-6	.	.	TGTGCCAGCAGTGAGTCCAGGAATAATTCACCCCTCCACTTT	CASSESRNNSPLHF
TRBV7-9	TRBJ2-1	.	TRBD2	TGTGCCAGCAGCACCGGACTAGCGCCCTTTAATGAGCAGTTCTTC	CASSTGLAPFNEQFF
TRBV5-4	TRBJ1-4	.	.	TGTGCCAGCAGCCCCGACAGGTCCCGGGAAAAACTGTTTTTT	CASSPDRSREKLFF
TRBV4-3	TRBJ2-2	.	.	TGCGCCAGCAGCCAAGATCACGGCGGGATGAACACCGGGGAGCTGTTTTTT	CASSQDHGGMNTGELFF
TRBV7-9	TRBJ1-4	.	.	TGTGCCAGCAGCTTCTGGACGGAAGTTAATGAAAAACTGTTTTTT	CASSFWTEVNEKLFF
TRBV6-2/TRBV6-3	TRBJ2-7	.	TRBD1	TGTGCCAGCAGTTACTCGTTCGGGTTGCAGGGGGCCGACGAGCAGTACTTC	CASSYSFGLQGADEQYF
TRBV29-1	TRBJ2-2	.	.	TGCAGCGTTGAAGATCGCAGCACCGGGGAGCTGTTTTTT	CSVEDRSTGELFF